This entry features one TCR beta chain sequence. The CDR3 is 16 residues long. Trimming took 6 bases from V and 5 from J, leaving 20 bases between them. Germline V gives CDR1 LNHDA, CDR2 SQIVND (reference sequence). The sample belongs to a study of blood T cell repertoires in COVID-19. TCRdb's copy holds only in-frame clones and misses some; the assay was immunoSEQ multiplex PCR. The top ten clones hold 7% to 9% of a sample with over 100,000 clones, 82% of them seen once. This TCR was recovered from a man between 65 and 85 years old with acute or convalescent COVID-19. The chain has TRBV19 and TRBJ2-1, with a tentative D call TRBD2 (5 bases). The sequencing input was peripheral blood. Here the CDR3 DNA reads TGTGCCAGTAGCTCACGGCGCGGGCGTCTAAACAATGAGCAGTTCTTC. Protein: CASSSRRGRLNNEQFF.